This T cell receptor beta chain emerged from a study of blood T cell repertoires in COVID-19. The overall study: Acute and convalescent COVID-19 specimens originated in the United States, Italy and Spain. Sample material is recorded as cDNA or gDNA derived from T cells, B-cell-depleted T cells, or PBMCs.

Only a few counts were recorded for this clone. Source study methods: Amplification of reference gene primers provided the estimated nucleated cell counts. Sequenced by immunoSEQ multiplex PCR; TCRdb stores in-frame clones only, minus some. The V and J calls and clone size are taken from that table; D and trimming were inferred from the DNA. The sample lists 150,000 to 200,000 clones, more than 80% occurring once. Sequencing was done on a sample of peripheral blood. This clonotype was obtained from a woman aged 55-75 years with acute or convalescent COVID-19.

CDR3 region: CASAAGTGTCGNQPQHF. In DNA form, the CDR3 reads TGTGCTAGTGCCGCCGGGACAGGGACGTGTGGAAATCAGCCCCAGCATTTT. V and J are TRBV12-5 and TRBJ1-5; TRBD1 agrees at 9 bases. V trimming: 7 bases; J trimming: 4 bases; junction bases outside the gene matches: 14. The CDR3 is made up of 17 amino acids. Germline assignment: CDR1 LGHNT and CDR2 FRNRAP.